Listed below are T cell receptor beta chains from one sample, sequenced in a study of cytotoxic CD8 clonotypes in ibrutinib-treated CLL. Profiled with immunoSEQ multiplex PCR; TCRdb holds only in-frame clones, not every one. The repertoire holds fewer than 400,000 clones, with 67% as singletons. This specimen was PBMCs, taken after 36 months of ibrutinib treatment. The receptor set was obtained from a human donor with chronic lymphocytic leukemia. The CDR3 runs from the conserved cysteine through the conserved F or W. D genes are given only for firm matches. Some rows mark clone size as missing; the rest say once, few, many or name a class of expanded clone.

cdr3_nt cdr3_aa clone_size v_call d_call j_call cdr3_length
TGTGCCAGCAGCACCAGACAGGGGGCGTCCTACGAGCAGTACTTC CASSTRQGASYEQYF NA TRBV13 TRBD1 TRBJ2-7 15
TGCGCCAGCAGCCTGGACGGATTTAATGGCTACACCTTC CASSLDGFNGYTF NA TRBV4-3 NA TRBJ1-2 13
TGTGCCAGCAGCCGTCTGGGTCAGGGGTCGGCCTACGAGCAGTACTTC CASSRLGQGSAYEQYF once TRBV7-9 NA TRBJ2-7 16
TGTGCCAGCAGCTTAGGGACTAGCTCCTACTACACCGGGGAGCTGTTTTTT CASSLGTSSYYTGELFF NA TRBV5-6 TRBD2 TRBJ2-2 17
TGTGCCAGCAGCCCACGGACAGGGGGAACAGATACGCAGTATTTT CASSPRTGGTDTQYF NA TRBV21-1 NA TRBJ2-3 15
TGTGCCAGCAGCCCCGTTGGCGTTTTATACCACAATGAGCAGTTCTTC CASSPVGVLYHNEQFF NA TRBV7-3 NA TRBJ2-1 16
TGCAGCGTGGGGCCGACAGCGGGGGAGAGCTCCTACAATGAGCAGTTCTTC CSVGPTAGESSYNEQFF NA TRBV29-1 TRBD2 TRBJ2-1 17
TGTGCCAGCAGCCAACGAGGTTATGGCTACACCTTC CASSQRGYGYTF NA TRBV14 NA TRBJ1-2 12
TGCGCCAGCAGTGAGAGGTGGGGGGGCTACAATGAGCAGTTCTTC CASSERWGGYNEQFF once TRBV10-2 TRBD2 TRBJ2-1 15
TGTGCCAGCAGTGAGTTTGAGGGGGCGCCTTACTATGGCTACACCTTC CASSEFEGAPYYGYTF NA TRBV6-1 TRBD1 TRBJ1-2 16
TGTGCCAGCAGCTCTAAGCACACTGAAGCTTTCTTT CASSSKHTEAFF NA TRBV11-3 NA TRBJ1-1 12
TGTGCCAGCACGCCCAGGGGGACCCCAGAGACCCAGTACTTC CASTPRGTPETQYF NA TRBV5-6 TRBD1 TRBJ2-5 14
TGTGCCAGCAATTTCGTGGGTCTTCAAGAGACCCAGTACTTC CASNFVGLQETQYF NA TRBV28 NA TRBJ2-5 14
TGTGCCATCAGCAGCTTCTCCGACGAGCAGTTCTTC CAISSFSDEQFF NA TRBV10-3 NA TRBJ2-1 12
TGTGCCAGCAGTCTAGGGAGCTCCTACAATGAGCAGTTCTTC CASSLGSSYNEQFF NA TRBV27 NA TRBJ2-1 14
TGCAGCGTTGAAGATCGAAGGGGACAGGTATACTCTGGGGCCAACGTCCTGACTTTC CSVEDRRGQVYSGANVLTF NA TRBV29-1 TRBD1 TRBJ2-6 19
TGTGCCAGCAGCTTGAGGTGGGGAGGCTACACCTTC CASSLRWGGYTF NA TRBV7-9 NA TRBJ1-2 12
TGCAGCGTTTCAGACTTGTTTACCTACGAGCAGTACTTC CSVSDLFTYEQYF NA TRBV29-1 NA TRBJ2-7 13
TGTGCCAGCTCCCCCAGGGGGCGCGGTAACTATGGCTACACCTTC CASSPRGRGNYGYTF NA TRBV18 TRBD1 TRBJ1-2 15
TGCGCCAGCAGCCAGAAGGGGGAGCAGTACTTC CASSQKGEQYF few TRBV4-1 NA TRBJ2-7 11
TGTGCCAGCAGCGCGGACAGGGGGAAATACGAGCAGTACTTC CASSADRGKYEQYF NA TRBV7-9 TRBD1 TRBJ2-7 14
TGTGCCAGCAGCTTACAAGGTTCAACAGGGCGAACCGGGGAGCTGTTTTTT CASSLQGSTGRTGELFF few TRBV7-9 NA TRBJ2-2 17
TGCGCCAGCAGTGGGGGGGAGATGATGAACACTGAAGCTTTCTTT CASSGGEMMNTEAFF NA TRBV10-1 NA TRBJ1-1 15
TGTGCCAGTAGTAAAGCCGTGTGGGTGTCTAATGAAAAACTGTTTTTT CASSKAVWVSNEKLFF once TRBV19 NA TRBJ1-4 16
TGTGCCAGCAGCATGAGTAGCGCTCTCACAGATACGCAGTATTTT CASSMSSALTDTQYF NA TRBV9 NA TRBJ2-3 15
TGTGCCAGCTCAGGAAGGGCGACAGGGGGATCCGGAAACACCATATATTTT CASSGRATGGSGNTIYF NA TRBV16 TRBD1 TRBJ1-3 17
TGTGCCAGCAGCCCCTACGGCAGGGGGGCGCATTCAGATACGCAGTATTTT CASSPYGRGAHSDTQYF NA TRBV7-3 NA TRBJ2-3 17
TGTGCCAGCAGTTTGAGAGGACTAGCGAGCACCACCGGGGAGCTGTTTTTT CASSLRGLASTTGELFF NA TRBV28 TRBD2 TRBJ2-2 17
TGTGCCAGCAGTGAATTTGGTAGCACCGAGCAGTACTTC CASSEFGSTEQYF NA TRBV25-1 NA TRBJ2-7 13
TGTGCCAGCAGTCGGGCTGACAGGGTTCGCTCCTACGAGCAGTACTTC CASSRADRVRSYEQYF NA TRBV11-2 TRBD1 TRBJ2-7 16
TGTGCCAGCTCCACACGGGCCGGGACAGGGGGCTACGAGCAGTACTTC CASSTRAGTGGYEQYF NA TRBV5-4 TRBD1 TRBJ2-7 16
TGCAGTGCTAGCCTACAGGGGGCGGACACTTTT CSASLQGADTF NA TRBV20-1 TRBD1 TRBJ2-3 11
TGTGCCAGCAGTGAAGCGCTTCCTGGATCGAGCTCCTATAATTCACCCCTCCACTTT CASSEALPGSSSYNSPLHF NA TRBV2 NA TRBJ1-6 19
TGTGCCAGCAGCGTACTCACTGAAGCTTTCTTT CASSVLTEAFF few TRBV9 NA TRBJ1-1 11
TGTGCCAGCAGCGCGGGACTAGCGTCCTACAATGAGCAGTTCTTC CASSAGLASYNEQFF NA TRBV9 TRBD2 TRBJ2-1 15
TGCGCCAGCGCGATAACCTCCTACAATGAGCAGTTCTTC CASAITSYNEQFF NA TRBV5-1 NA TRBJ2-1 13
TGTGCCAGCAGCGTAGGGGGGGACTCCTACGAGCAGTACTTC CASSVGGDSYEQYF NA TRBV9 NA TRBJ2-7 14
TGCGCCAGCAGCTTGATGTGGACTAGCGACCATGAGCAGTTCTTC CASSLMWTSDHEQFF NA TRBV5-1 TRBD2 TRBJ2-1 15
TGTGCCAGCAGTAGGACGGCCTTAGAGCAGTACTTC CASSRTALEQYF NA TRBV28 NA TRBJ2-7 12
TGTGCCAGCAGCCGATACCCCGGGGCAGGGAATCAGCCCCAGCATTTT CASSRYPGAGNQPQHF NA TRBV7-6 NA TRBJ1-5 16
TGTGCCAGCTGCTATAGCTCTGGAAACACCATATATTTT CASCYSSGNTIYF NA TRBV7-9 NA TRBJ1-3 13
TGTGCCAGTAGTATAAGGGGCAGGGTCTCCTCCTACGAGCAGTACTTC CASSIRGRVSSYEQYF NA TRBV19 NA TRBJ2-7 16
TGTGCCAGCTCACCCCGGAAAGGACAGTCTGTTCGCAGAGATACGCAGTATTTT CASSPRKGQSVRRDTQYF NA TRBV18 NA TRBJ2-3 18
TGTGCCAGTAGTATGGGCCCGGTAAGAAGCTACTCTGGGGCCAACGTCCTGACTTTC CASSMGPVRSYSGANVLTF few TRBV19 NA TRBJ2-6 19
TGTGCCAGCAGCCGAGTGGGACGGACGAACACTGAAGCTTTCTTT CASSRVGRTNTEAFF NA TRBV5-4 NA TRBJ1-1 15
TGCGCCAGCAGCTTGGAAACAGGGGGCGGCGAGCAGTACTTC CASSLETGGGEQYF NA TRBV5-1 TRBD1 TRBJ2-7 14
TGCGCCAGCAGCCCCGGGACGAGCAACTATGGCTACACCTTC CASSPGTSNYGYTF NA TRBV4-1 NA TRBJ1-2 14
TGTGCCAGCAGGGTAGTGGGGAATGAGCAGTTCTTC CASRVVGNEQFF few TRBV2 NA TRBJ2-1 12
TGCGCCAGCAGCCAAGTGACGGGGGGCCGATACGAGCAGTACTTC CASSQVTGGRYEQYF NA TRBV4-1 NA TRBJ2-7 15
TGTGCCATCAGTCGCGACAGGGGGGACGAGCAGTACTTC CAISRDRGDEQYF NA TRBV10-3 TRBD1 TRBJ2-7 13
TGCGCCAGCAGCCAAGGCCACAGGGGGTCATATCAAGAGACCCAGTACTTC CASSQGHRGSYQETQYF few TRBV4-1 TRBD1 TRBJ2-5 17
TGTGCCAGCAGCGCGGATCTAGCGGGAAGGGCCCAGTACTTC CASSADLAGRAQYF NA TRBV9 TRBD2 TRBJ2-5 14
TGTGCCAGCAGCAAAAAGCGCCGGGGACTAGCGGGAGGAAGGGGCTACGAGCAGTACTTC CASSKKRRGLAGGRGYEQYF NA TRBV21-1 NA TRBJ2-7 20
TGCAGCGTTGTAGGGGGGTTGACCGCTCCATACAATGAGCAGTTCTTC CSVVGGLTAPYNEQFF NA TRBV29-1 NA TRBJ2-1 16
TGCGCCAGCAGCTCCTTGCCGGGACAGGGGACCTACGAGCAGTACTTC CASSSLPGQGTYEQYF once TRBV4-1 TRBD1 TRBJ2-7 16